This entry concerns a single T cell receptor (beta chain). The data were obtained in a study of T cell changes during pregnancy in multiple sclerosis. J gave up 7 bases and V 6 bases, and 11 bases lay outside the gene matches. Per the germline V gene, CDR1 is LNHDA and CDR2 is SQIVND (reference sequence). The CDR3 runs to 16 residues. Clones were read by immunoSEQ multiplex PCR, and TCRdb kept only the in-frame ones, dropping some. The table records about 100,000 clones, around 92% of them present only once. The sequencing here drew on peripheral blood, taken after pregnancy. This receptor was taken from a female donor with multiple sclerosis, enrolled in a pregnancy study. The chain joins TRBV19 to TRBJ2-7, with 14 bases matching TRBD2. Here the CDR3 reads CASSQKPGLAGVEQYF. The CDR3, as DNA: TGTGCCAGTAGCCAGAAACCGGGACTAGCGGGAGTTGAGCAGTACTTC.